The present TCR beta chain was sequenced within a study of cytomegalovirus exposure and HLA in healthy donors. V lost 6 bases, J lost 2 bases, and 9 bases stayed unmatched. From germline, CDR1 is MDHEN and CDR2 SYDVKM. This CDR3 spans 16 amino acids. A remark on this clone: Its antigen is currently unknown.

The study ran its PCR with 60 Vbeta and 13 Jbeta primers. This table comes from immunoSEQ multiplex PCR, and its TCRdb copy is limited to in-frame clones, with some not included. The sample shows over 100,000 clones, around 76% of them seen only once. Study-level findings and limits: A prior analysis recorded that most TCR beta V segments were productive about 90% or about 30% of the time. In a later analysis, at a false discovery rate of 0.05, approximately 16,000 TCR beta sequences were associated with HLA alleles. Later analysis identified several of the most significant clusters that appeared linked to common viral pathogens.

Sequenced material: PBMCs. The chain has TRBV28 and TRBJ2-5, with TRBD1 matching 10 bases. The receptor's source is a male donor in good health and CMV-seronegative. The CDR3 DNA sequence: TGTGCCAGCAGCCTATTACGGACAGGGGGTCAAGAGACCCAGTACTTC. Protein: CASSLLRTGGQETQYF.